This TCR beta chain was found in a study of CD8 T cells in Susac syndrome. Random hexamers were used to reverse transcribe an amount of roughly 0.45 to 1 ug RNA. TCRdb fed the immunoSEQ multiplex PCR reads into MiXCR, producing one record per CDR3 protein. The data contain 170,000 or so distinct CDR3 sequences, 85% to 95% of them singletons. V was clipped by 1 base and J by 4 bases; unmatched bases: 8. Germline V gene sequence: CDR1 SGHAT, CDR2 FQNNGV. The CDR3 totals 16 residues. In the multiple sclerosis control group, patients were treatment-naive and had stable or active relapsing-remitting disease. Both CD4+ and CD8+ T cells were negatively isolated, and TEMRA cells underwent FACS enrichment.

The source is a human donor with multiple sclerosis. The chain joins TRBV11-2 to TRBJ2-5, with TRBD1 matching 8 bases. Material: CD4+ T cells from PBMCs. The CDR3 bases are TGTGCCAGCAGCTTAGGGGCAGGGGGCCTGGGAGAGACCCAGTACTTC. Its translation is CASSLGAGGLGETQYF.